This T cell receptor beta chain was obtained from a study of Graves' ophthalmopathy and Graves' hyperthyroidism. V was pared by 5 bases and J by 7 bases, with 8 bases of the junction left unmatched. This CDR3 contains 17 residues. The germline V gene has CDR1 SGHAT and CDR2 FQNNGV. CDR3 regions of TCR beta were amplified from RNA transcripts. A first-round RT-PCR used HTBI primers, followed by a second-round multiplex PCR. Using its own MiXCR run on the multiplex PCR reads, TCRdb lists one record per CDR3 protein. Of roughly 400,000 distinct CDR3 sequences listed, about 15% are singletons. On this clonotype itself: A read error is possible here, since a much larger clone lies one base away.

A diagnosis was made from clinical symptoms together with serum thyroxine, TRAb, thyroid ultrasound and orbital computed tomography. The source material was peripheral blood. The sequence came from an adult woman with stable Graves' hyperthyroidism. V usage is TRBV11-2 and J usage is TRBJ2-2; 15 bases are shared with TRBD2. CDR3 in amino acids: CASSTGLAGGSVGELFF. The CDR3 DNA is TGTGCCAGCAGCACAGGACTAGCGGGAGGGTCGGTCGGGGAGCTGTTTTTT.